This T cell receptor beta chain was profiled in a study of blood T cells in healthy people across ages. V was cut by 3 bases and J by 2 bases, with 13 bases left in between. The CDR3 spans 15 residues. CDR1 MNHEY and CDR2 SVGAGI come from the germline V gene. A sample-barcoded 5' primer and a J-beta primer mix were used in a second PCR of about 7 to 12 cycles. TCRdb independently ran MiXCR on the 5' RACE reads; one entry per CDR3 protein. The sample shows more than 1.4 million distinct CDR3 sequences, 42% of them seen only once. The receptor was isolated from a woman aged 18-30 years in good health. The chain employs TRBV6-5 and TRBJ1-2, with D possibly TRBD1 on 5 matching bases. The sequenced sample consisted of blood. The CDR3 bases are TGTGCCAGCAGTTATGCGCGGGGGTCCAACTATGGCTACACCTTC. Encoded protein: CASSYARGSNYGYTF.